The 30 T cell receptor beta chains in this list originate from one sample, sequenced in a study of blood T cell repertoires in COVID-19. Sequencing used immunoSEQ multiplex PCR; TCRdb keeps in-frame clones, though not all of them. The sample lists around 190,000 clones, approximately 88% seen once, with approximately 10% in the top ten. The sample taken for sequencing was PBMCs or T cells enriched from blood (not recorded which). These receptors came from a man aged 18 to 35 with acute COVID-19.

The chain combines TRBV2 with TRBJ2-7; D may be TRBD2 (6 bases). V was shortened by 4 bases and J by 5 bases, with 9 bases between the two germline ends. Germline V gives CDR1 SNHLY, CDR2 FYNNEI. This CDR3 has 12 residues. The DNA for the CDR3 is TGTGCCAGCAGTGTCGGGAGTAACGAGCAGTACTTC. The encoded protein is CASSVGSNEQYF.

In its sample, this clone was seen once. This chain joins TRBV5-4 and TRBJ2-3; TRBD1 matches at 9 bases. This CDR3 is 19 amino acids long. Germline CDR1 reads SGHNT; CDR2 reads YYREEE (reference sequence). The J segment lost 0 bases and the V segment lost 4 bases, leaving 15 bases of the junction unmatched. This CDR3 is CASSPRGGTGRESTDTQYF. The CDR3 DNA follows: TGTGCCAGCAGCCCAAGGGGTGGGACAGGGCGAGAGAGCACAGATACGCAGTATTTT.

The CDR3 nucleotides are TGTGCCAGCAGCCGAGATGGACAGGGTAACACTGAAGCTTTCTTT. Translated: CASSRDGQGNTEAFF. The rearrangement links TRBV9 to TRBJ1-1; 8 bases agree with TRBD1. Germline-derived CDR1 and CDR2 are SGDLS and YYNGEE. Trimming at V came to 4 bases and at J to 2 bases, leaving 7 bases not matched to a gene. The CDR3 has 15 residues.

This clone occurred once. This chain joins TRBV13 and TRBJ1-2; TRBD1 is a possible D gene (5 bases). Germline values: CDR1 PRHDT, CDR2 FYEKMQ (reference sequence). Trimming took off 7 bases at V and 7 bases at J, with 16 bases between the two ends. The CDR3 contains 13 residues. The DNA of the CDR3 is TGTGCCAGCACCCAAGGGGAGGGTCTTGGCTACACCTTC. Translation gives CASTQGEGLGYTF.

CDR3 coding DNA: TGTGCCACCAGTGATCCGTGGCAGGGAGGGGACACCGGGGAGCTGTTTTTT. This encodes CATSDPWQGGDTGELFF. This sequence joins TRBV24-1 and TRBJ2-2; 7 nucleotides align to TRBD2. Trimming removed 3 bases from V and 3 bases from J; junction bases left unmatched: 9. Germline-derived CDR1 and CDR2 are KGHDR and SFDVKD. This CDR3 spans 17 amino acids.

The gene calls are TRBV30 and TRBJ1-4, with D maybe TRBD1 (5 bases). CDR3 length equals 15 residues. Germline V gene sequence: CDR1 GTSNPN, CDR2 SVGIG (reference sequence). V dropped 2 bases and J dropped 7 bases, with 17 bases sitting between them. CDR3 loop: CAWSSLTGSGEKLFF. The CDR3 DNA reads TGTGCCTGGAGTTCCTTAACAGGCTCCGGTGAAAAACTGTTTTTT. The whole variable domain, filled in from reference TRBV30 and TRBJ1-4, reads SQTIHQWPATLVQPVGSPLSLECTVEGTSNPNLYWYRQAAGRGLQLLFYSVGIGQISSEVPQNLSASRPQDRQFILSSKKLLLSDSGFYLCAWSSLTGSGEKLFFGSGTQLSVL.

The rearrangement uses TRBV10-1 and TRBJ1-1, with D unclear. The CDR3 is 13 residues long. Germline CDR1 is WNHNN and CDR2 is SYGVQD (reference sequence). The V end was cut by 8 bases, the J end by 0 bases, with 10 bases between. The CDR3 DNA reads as TGCGCCAGCCGGGGAGGAATGAACACTGAAGCTTTCTTT. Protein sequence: CASRGGMNTEAFF.

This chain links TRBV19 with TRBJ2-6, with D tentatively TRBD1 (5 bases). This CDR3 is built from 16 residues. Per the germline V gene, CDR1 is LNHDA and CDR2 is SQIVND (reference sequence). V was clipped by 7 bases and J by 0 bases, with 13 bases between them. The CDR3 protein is CASIGAAISGANVLTF. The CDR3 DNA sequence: TGTGCCAGTATTGGGGCAGCCATCTCTGGGGCCAACGTCCTGACTTTC.

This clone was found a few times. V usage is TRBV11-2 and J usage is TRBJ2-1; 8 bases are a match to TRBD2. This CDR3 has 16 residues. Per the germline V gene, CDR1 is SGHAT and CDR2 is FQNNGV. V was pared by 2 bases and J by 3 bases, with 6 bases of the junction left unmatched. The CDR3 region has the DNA TGTGCCAGCAGCTTACGGGGTAGCGGGATCTACAATGAGCAGTTCTTC. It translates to CASSLRGSGIYNEQFF.

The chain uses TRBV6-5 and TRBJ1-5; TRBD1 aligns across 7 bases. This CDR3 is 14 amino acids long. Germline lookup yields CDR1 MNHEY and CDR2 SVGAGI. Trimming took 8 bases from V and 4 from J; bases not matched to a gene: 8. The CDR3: CASSGSGGNQPQHF. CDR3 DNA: TGTGCCAGCTCTGGGTCAGGGGGAAATCAGCCCCAGCATTTT.

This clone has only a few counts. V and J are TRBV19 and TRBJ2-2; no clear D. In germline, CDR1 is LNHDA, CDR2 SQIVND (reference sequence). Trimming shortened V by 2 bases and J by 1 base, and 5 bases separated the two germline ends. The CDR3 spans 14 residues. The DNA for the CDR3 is TGTGCCAGTAGTATATTGAGGAACACCGGGGAGCTGTTTTTT. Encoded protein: CASSILRNTGELFF.

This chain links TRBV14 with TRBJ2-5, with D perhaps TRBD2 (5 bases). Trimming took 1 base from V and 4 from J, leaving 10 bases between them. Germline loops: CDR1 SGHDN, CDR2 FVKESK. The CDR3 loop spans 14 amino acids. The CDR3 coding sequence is TGTGCCAGCAGCCAAGCCGCGGGTGGAGAGACCCAGTACTTC. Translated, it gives CASSQAAGGETQYF.

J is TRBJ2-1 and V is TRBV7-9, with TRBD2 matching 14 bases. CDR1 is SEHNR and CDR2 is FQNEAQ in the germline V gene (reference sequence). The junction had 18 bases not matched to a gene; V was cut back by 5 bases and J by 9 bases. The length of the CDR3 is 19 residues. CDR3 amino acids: CASSPPAGLAGVQASEQFF. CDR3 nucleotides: TGTGCCAGCAGCCCACCGGCGGGACTAGCGGGAGTACAGGCAAGTGAGCAGTTCTTC.

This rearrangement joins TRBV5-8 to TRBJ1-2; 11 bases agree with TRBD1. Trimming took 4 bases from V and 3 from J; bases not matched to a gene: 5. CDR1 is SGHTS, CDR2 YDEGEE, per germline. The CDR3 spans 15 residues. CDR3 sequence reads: CASSPGQGAYYGYTF. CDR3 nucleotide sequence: TGTGCCAGCAGCCCAGGACAGGGGGCATACTATGGCTACACCTTC. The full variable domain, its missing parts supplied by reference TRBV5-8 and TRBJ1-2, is EAGVTQSPTHLIKTRGQQATLRCSPISGHTSVYWYQQALGLGLQFLLWYDEGEERNRGNFPPRFSGRQFPNYSSELNVNALELEDSALYLCASSPGQGAYYGYTFGSGTRLTVV.

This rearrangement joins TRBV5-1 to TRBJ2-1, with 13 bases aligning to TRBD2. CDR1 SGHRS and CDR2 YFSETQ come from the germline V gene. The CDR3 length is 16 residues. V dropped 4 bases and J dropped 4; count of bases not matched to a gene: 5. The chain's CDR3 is CASSDLTSGRYNEQFF. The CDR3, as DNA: TGCGCCAGCAGCGACCTGACTAGCGGGAGGTACAATGAGCAGTTCTTC.

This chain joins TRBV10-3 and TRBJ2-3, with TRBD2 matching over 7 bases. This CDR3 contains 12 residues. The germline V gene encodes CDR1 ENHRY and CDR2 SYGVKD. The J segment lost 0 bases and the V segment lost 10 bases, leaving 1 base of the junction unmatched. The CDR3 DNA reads TGTGCCAGTAGCGGGAGCACAGATACGCAGTATTTT. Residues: CASSGSTDTQYF.

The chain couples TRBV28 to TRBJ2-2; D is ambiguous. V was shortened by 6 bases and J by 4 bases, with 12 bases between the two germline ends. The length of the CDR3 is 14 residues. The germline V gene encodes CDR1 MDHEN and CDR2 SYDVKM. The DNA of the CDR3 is TGTGCCAGCAGCGAGAGTCAACTCACCGGGGAGCTGTTTTTT. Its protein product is CASSESQLTGELFF.

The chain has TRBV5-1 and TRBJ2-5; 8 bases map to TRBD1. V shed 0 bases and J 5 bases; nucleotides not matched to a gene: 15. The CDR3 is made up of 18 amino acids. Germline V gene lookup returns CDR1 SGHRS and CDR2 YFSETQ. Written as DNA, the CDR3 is TGCGCCAGCAGCTTGGATCCAGGACGGACAGGGAGGTCGGAGACCCAGTACTTC. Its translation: CASSLDPGRTGRSETQYF.

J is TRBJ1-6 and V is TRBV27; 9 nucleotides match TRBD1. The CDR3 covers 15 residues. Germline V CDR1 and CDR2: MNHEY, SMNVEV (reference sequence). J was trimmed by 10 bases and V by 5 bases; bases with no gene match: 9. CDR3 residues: CASSPQQGTGSPLHF. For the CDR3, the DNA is TGTGCCAGCAGTCCACAACAGGGGACAGGGTCACCCCTCCACTTT.

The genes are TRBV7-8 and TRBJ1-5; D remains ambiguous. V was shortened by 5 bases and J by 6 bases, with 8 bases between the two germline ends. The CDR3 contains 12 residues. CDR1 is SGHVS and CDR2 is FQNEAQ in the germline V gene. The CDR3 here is CASSPLSQPQHF. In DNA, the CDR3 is TGTGCCAGCAGCCCCCTGAGTCAGCCCCAGCATTTT. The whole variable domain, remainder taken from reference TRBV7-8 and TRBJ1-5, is GAGVSQSPRYKVAKRGQDVALRCDPISGHVSLFWYQQALGQGPEFLTYFQNEAQLDKSGLPSDRFFAERPEGSVSTLKIQRTQQEDSAVYLCASSPLSQPQHFGDGTRLSIL.

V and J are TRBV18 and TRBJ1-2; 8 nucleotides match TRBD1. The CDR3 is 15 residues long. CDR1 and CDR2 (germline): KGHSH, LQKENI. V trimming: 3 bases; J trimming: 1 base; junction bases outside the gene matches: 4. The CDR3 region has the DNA TGTGCCAGCTCACCTGACAGGGGCAATAACTATGGCTACACCTTC. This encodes CASSPDRGNNYGYTF.

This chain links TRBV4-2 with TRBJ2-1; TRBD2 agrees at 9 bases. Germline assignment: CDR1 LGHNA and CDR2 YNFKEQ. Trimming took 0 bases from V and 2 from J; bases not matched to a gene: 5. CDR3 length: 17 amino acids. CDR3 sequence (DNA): TGTGCCAGCAGCCAAGAGAGCGGGAGGAGTCCCTACAATGAGCAGTTCTTC. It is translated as CASSQESGRSPYNEQFF.

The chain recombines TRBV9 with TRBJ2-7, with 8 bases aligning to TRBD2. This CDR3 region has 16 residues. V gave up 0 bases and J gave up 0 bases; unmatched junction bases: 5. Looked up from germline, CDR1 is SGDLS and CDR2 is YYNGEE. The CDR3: CASSVGLSGSSYEQYF. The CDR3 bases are TGTGCCAGCAGCGTAGGTCTAAGCGGGAGCTCCTACGAGCAGTACTTC.

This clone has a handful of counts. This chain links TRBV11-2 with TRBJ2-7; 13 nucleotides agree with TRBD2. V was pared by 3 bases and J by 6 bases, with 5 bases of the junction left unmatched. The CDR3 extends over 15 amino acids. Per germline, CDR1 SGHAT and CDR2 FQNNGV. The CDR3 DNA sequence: TGTGCCAGCAGCTTGACTAGCGGGAGGAATTTCGAGCAGTACTTC. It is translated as CASSLTSGRNFEQYF.

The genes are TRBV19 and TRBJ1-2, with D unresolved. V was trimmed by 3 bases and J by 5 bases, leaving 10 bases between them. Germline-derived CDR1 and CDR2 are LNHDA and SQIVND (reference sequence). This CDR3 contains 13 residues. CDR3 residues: CASSMSVGYGYTF. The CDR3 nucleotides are TGTGCCAGTAGTATGTCGGTCGGGTATGGCTACACCTTC.

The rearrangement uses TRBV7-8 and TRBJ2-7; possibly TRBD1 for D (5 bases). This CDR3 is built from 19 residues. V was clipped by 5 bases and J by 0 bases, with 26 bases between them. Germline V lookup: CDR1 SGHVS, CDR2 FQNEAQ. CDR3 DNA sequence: TGTGCCAGCAGCGAGCTAAGGTGGGGCACCTACTCGTACTCCTACGAGCAGTACTTC. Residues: CASSELRWGTYSYSYEQYF.

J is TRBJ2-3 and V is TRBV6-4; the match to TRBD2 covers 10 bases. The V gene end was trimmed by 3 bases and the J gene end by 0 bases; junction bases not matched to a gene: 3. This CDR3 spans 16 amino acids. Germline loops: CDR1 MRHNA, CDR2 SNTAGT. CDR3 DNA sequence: TGTGCCAGCAGTGAAGTAGCGGGAGGAAGCACAGATACGCAGTATTTT. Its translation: CASSEVAGGSTDTQYF.

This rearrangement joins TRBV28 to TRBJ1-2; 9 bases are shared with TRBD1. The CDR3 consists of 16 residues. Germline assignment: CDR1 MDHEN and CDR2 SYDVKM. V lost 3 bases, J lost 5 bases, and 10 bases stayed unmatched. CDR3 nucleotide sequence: TGTGCCAGCAGTTTTCTTCACCGGGACAGGGCTTATGGCTACACCTTC. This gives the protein CASSFLHRDRAYGYTF.

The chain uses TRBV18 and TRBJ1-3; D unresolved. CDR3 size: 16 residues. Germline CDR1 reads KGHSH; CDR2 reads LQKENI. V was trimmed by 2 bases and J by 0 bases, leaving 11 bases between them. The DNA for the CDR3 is TGTGCCAGCTCACCAGACCTACAGAGCTCTGGAAACACCATATATTTT. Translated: CASSPDLQSSGNTIYF.

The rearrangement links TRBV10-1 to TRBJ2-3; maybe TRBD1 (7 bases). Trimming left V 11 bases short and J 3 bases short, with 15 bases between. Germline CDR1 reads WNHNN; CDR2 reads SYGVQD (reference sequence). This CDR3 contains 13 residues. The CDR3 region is CASAGQPTDTQYF. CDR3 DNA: TGCGCCTCCGCGGGACAGCCAACAGATACGCAGTATTTT.